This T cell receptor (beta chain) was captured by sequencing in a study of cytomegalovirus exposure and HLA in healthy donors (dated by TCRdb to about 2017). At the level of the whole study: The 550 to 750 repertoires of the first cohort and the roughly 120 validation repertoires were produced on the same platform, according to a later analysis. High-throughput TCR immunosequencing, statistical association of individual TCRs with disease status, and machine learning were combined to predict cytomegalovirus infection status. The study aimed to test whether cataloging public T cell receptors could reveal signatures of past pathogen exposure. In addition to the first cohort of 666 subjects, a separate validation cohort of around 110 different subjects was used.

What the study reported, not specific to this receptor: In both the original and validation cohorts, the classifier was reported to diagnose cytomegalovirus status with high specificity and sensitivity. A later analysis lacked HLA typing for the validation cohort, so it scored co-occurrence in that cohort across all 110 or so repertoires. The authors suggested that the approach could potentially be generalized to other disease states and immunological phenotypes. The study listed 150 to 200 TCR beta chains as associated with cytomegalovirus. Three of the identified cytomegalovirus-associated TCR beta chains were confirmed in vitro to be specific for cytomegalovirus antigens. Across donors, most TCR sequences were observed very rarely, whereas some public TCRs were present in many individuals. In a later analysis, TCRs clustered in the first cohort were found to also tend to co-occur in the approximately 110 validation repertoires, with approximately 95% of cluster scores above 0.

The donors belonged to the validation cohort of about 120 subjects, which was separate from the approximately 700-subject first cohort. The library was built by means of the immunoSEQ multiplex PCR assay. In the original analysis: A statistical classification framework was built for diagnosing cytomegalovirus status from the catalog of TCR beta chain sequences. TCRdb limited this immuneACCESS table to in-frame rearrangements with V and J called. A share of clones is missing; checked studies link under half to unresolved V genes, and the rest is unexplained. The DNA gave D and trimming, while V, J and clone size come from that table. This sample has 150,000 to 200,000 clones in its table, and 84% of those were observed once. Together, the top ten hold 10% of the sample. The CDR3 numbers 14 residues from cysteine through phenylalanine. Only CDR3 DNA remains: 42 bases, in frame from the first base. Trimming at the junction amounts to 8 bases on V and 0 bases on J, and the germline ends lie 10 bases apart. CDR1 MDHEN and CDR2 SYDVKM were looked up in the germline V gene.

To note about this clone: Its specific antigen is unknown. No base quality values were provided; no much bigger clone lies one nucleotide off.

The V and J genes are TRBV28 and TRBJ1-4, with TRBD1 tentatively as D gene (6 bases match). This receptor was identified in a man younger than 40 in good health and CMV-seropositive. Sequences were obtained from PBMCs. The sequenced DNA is TGTGCCAGCGTACAGGGTGCAACTAATGAAAAACTGTTTTTT. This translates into CASVQGATNEKLFF. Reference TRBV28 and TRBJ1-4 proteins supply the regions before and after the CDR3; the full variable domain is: DVKVTQSSRYLVKRTGEKVFLECVQDMDHENMFWYRQDPGLGLRLIYFSYDVKMKEKGDIPEGYSVSREKKERFSLILESASTNQTSMYLCASVQGATNEKLFFGSGTQLSVL.